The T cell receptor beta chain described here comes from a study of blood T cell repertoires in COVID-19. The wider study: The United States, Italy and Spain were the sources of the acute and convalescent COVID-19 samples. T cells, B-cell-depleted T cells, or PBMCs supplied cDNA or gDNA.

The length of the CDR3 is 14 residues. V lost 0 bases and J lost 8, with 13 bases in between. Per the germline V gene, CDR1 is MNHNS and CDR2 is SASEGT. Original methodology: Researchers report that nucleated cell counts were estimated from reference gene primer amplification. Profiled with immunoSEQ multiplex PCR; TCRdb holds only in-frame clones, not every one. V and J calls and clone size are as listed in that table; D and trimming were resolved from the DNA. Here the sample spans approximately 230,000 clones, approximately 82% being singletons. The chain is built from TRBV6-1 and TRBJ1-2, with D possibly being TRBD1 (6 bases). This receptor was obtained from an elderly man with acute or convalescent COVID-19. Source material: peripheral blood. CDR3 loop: CASSEASGVSGYTF. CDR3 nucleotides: TGTGCCAGCAGTGAAGCATCAGGGGTATCCGGCTACACCTTC.